This T cell receptor beta chain originates from a study of blood T cell repertoires in COVID-19. Study-level information: Collection of acute and convalescent COVID-19 samples took place in the United States, Italy and Spain. T cells, B-cell-depleted T cells, or PBMCs provided the cDNA or gDNA that served as material.

V lost 4 bases to trimming and J lost 6 bases, with 8 bases between them. CDR1 is SGHNT, CDR2 YENEEA, per germline. The CDR3 has 12 amino acids. TCRdb's table, derived via immunoSEQ multiplex PCR, lists solely in-frame clones and lacks some. There are approximately 300,000 clones in the sample; almost 90% occur only once, and over 3.5% lies in the top ten. The clonotype was recovered from a woman under 30 with acute COVID-19. The rearrangement links TRBV11-3 to TRBJ2-3; D unresolved. Sequencing was done on a sample of PBMCs or T cells enriched from blood (not recorded which). The DNA for the CDR3 is TGTGCCAGCAGCTCCCCACAGGATACGCAGTATTTT. Translation gives CASSSPQDTQYF.